These 6 T cell receptor beta chains share one sample of origin, sequenced in a study of regulatory T cells in long-lasting Graves disease. HTBI primers from iRepertoire and Arm-PCR of CDR3 regions yielded the TCR beta libraries. Using its own MiXCR run on the multiplex PCR reads, TCRdb lists one record per CDR3 protein. The repertoire holds about half a million distinct CDR3 sequences, 12% seen once, with 8% to 10% in the top ten. Time point in this sample: newly diagnosed GD, antithyroid drugs for less than 3 months. From RNA extracted from PBMCs, the TCR library was made. The same data also contributed to another study, on T cells in Graves' hyperthyroidism and ophthalmopathy.

Sequencing used peripheral blood mononuclear cells (PBMCs), obtained at new diagnosis, from a patient treated with antithyroid drugs. These receptors were obtained from a woman younger than 45 with Graves disease.

This clonotype showed up many times. The chain carries TRBV12-3 or TRBV12-4 and TRBJ2-5; 9 nucleotides line up with TRBD2. The CDR3 is 16 residues long. The J segment lost 1 base and the V segment lost 3 bases, leaving 6 bases of the junction unmatched. The CDR3 DNA follows: TGTGCCAGCAGTTTCAACGCGGGAGGGGGCCAAGAGACCCAGTACTTC. This sequence encodes CASSFNAGGGQETQYF.

This clonotype was recorded at least ten times. The genes are TRBV19 and TRBJ1-5; the D gene is possibly TRBD1 (6 bases). Deletions cut 2 bases from V and 3 bases from J, with 14 bases between. Looked up from germline, CDR1 is LNHDA and CDR2 is SQIVND (reference sequence). The CDR3 has 16 residues. This chain's CDR3 is CASSISRQGNNQPQHF. CDR3 nucleotides: TGTGCCAGTAGTATATCCCGGCAGGGGAACAATCAGCCCCAGCATTTT.

This clonotype was seen only a few times. The chain employs TRBV4-1 and TRBJ2-1, with D perhaps matching TRBD1 (5 bases). The CDR3 has 13 amino acids. The V end lost 3 bases, the J end lost 8 bases, and 11 bases lay between the germline ends. CDR1 is MGHRA, CDR2 YSYEKL, per germline. DNA for the CDR3: TGCGCCAGCAGCCACCGTCAGGGTGATGAGCAGTTCTTC. Translation gives CASSHRQGDEQFF.

Only a few counts were recorded for this clonotype. J is TRBJ2-2 and V is TRBV29-1, with D tentatively TRBD1 or TRBD2 (5 bases each). Between the trimmed V and J ends, which lost 4 bases and 1 base, there was a span of 10 bases. CDR1 and CDR2 (germline): SQVTM, ANQGSEA. This CDR3 is built from 14 residues. For the CDR3, the DNA is TGCAGCGTTGTTATGGGACGGAACACCGGGGAGCTGTTTTTT. Its translation: CSVVMGRNTGELFF.

Ten or more counts support this clonotype. This chain connects TRBV25-1 to TRBJ2-2; D unclear. CDR3 length equals 15 residues. Looked up from germline, CDR1 is MGHDK and CDR2 is SYGVNS. Trimming took off 3 bases at V and 0 bases at J, with 8 bases between the two ends. Written as DNA, the CDR3 is TGTGCCAGCAGTGATCCTACCACGAACACCGGGGAGCTGTTTTTT. Translation: CASSDPTTNTGELFF.

This clonotype was counted ten times or more. The chain links TRBV6-1 to TRBJ2-2; D not certain. The CDR3 consists of 12 residues. Germline V gives CDR1 MNHNS, CDR2 SASEGT. With 6 bases removed from V and 6 bases from J, the gap between germline ends came to 8 bases. CDR3 amino acids: CASSVQAGELFF. Here the CDR3 DNA reads TGTGCCAGCAGCGTCCAAGCCGGGGAGCTGTTTTTT.